A single sample is the source of the 12 T cell receptor beta chains below, sequenced in a study of shared clonotypes between healthy human individuals. Generated by immunoSEQ multiplex PCR, the TCRdb table keeps only in-frame clones and is missing some. This sample yields 2 million to 2.5 million clones, of which approximately 93% are seen a single time; under 0.45% belongs to the top ten. Sequencing was carried out using naive CD4+ T cells from PBMCs. Sample subset: CD45RA+ positively selected. The receptors stem from a young man in good health. Some clones in this sample may be carry-over from other donors' samples.

The J gene is TRBJ2-5, the V gene TRBV28, with TRBD2 as a possible D gene (6 bases). Trimming took off 3 bases at V and 7 bases at J, with 21 bases between the two ends. Germline lookup yields CDR1 MDHEN and CDR2 SYDVKM. This CDR3 has 16 residues. The CDR3 region is CASSFLAAGPPSTQYF. For the CDR3, the DNA is TGTGCCAGCAGTTTTTTGGCCGCGGGGCCCCCCTCGACCCAGTACTTC.

This clone was seen once. V gene TRBV10-1 combines with J gene TRBJ1-2; 7 bases agree with TRBD1. The CDR3 loop spans 14 amino acids. Germline CDR1 and CDR2: WNHNN and SYGVQD (reference sequence). After removal of 2 bases from V and 5 bases from J, the junction contained 5 bases not matched to a gene. This CDR3 reads CASSEGQAGYGYTF. CDR3 in DNA: TGCGCCAGCAGTGAGGGACAGGCGGGATATGGCTACACCTTC.

V gene TRBV30 combines with J gene TRBJ2-7, with 9 bases identical to TRBD1. Trimming took 4 bases from V and 3 from J; bases not matched to a gene: 4. The CDR3 has 13 residues. Germline CDR1 reads GTSNPN; CDR2 reads SVGIG (reference sequence). The CDR3 nucleotides read TGTGCCTGGATGACAGGGGGGATCTACGAGCAGTACTTC. Translation gives CAWMTGGIYEQYF.

This clone was found a few times. The J gene is TRBJ1-2, the V gene TRBV19, with no clear D. Looked up from germline, CDR1 is LNHDA and CDR2 is SQIVND (reference sequence). The CDR3 runs to 11 residues. V was cut by 7 bases and J by 6 bases, with 9 bases left in between. The CDR3 region is CASTRGHGYTF. The CDR3 bases are TGTGCCAGTACCAGAGGGCATGGCTACACCTTC.

The chain uses TRBV7-2 and TRBJ2-4; the match to TRBD1 covers 8 bases. There are 15 residues in the CDR3. CDR1 is SGHTA, CDR2 FQGNSA, per germline. J lost 2 bases, V lost 5 bases, and 5 bases had no gene match. The CDR3 sequence: CASSEYRGTKNIQYF. In DNA, the CDR3 is TGTGCCAGCAGCGAATACAGGGGGACCAAAAACATTCAGTACTTC.

Of note for this clone: Other DNA sequences in the sample encode the same CDR3. The chain links TRBV6-1 to TRBJ1-4; D is undetermined. The CDR3 contains 12 residues. Germline CDR1 and CDR2: MNHNS and SASEGT. V was shortened by 0 bases and J by 8 bases, with 4 bases between the two germline ends. This CDR3 reads CASSEALEKLFF. The CDR3 bases are TGTGCCAGCAGTGAAGCGCTCGAAAAACTGTTTTTT.

V gene TRBV2 combines with J gene TRBJ2-6, with TRBD1 as a possible D gene (5 bases). The length of the CDR3 is 15 residues. Germline V gene data show CDR1 as SNHLY and CDR2 as FYNNEI. Deletions cut 3 bases from V and 1 base from J, with 7 bases between. CDR3 DNA: TGTGCCAGCAGTGACAGGGCTTCTGGGGCCAACGTCCTGACTTTC. Its protein product is CASSDRASGANVLTF. The full variable domain, rest sourced from reference TRBV2 and TRBJ2-6, is EPEVTQTPSHQVTQMGQEVILRCVPISNHLYFYWYRQILGQKVEFLVSFYNNEISEKSEIFDDQFSVERPDGSNFTLKIRSTKLEDSAMYFCASSDRASGANVLTFGAGSRLTVL.

The genes are TRBV30 and TRBJ2-3; D perhaps matches TRBD1 (6 bases). CDR1 is GTSNPN and CDR2 is SVGIG in the germline V gene (reference sequence). The CDR3 is 13 residues long. V was pared by 4 bases and J by 5 bases, with 13 bases between. The CDR3 nucleotides read TGTGCCTGGAACACAGGGATGGAAGATACGCAGTATTTT. It translates to CAWNTGMEDTQYF.

Concerning this clone itself: At one end the junction does not follow the germline gene, possibly because of a read error. The rearrangement uses TRBV28 and TRBJ2-1, with D possibly TRBD2 on 6 matching bases. From germline, CDR1 is MDHEN and CDR2 SYDVKM. The CDR3 is made up of 12 amino acids. CDR3 nucleotides: TGTGCCAGCAGTTTACTCGGAGGGGAGCAGGTCTTC. This gives the protein CASSLLGGEQVF.

The V call is TRBV2, the J call TRBJ2-1; D perhaps matches TRBD1 (7 bases). Trimming removed 6 bases at V and 1 base at J, with 10 bases between. CDR1 is SNHLY and CDR2 is FYNNEI in the germline V gene. This CDR3 has 14 amino acids. CDR3 DNA sequence: TGTGCCAGCAGGGGGGGACAGTCCTACAATGAGCAGTTCTTC. This codes for CASRGGQSYNEQFF.

The chain links TRBV29-1 to TRBJ2-5, with a weak D call TRBD1 (6 bases). The CDR3 consists of 12 residues. Trimming removed 6 bases from V and 3 bases from J, with 11 bases in between. CDR1 SQVTM and CDR2 ANQGSEA come from the germline V gene. The CDR3 here is CSVIRDKETQYF. The CDR3 DNA is TGCAGCGTCATCCGGGACAAAGAGACCCAGTACTTC.

V is TRBV6-5 and J is TRBJ2-5, with D maybe TRBD2 (5 bases). CDR1 and CDR2 from the germline V gene are MNHEY and SVGAGI. The CDR3 runs to 12 residues. The ends were cut back, 7 bases at V and 1 base at J, with 7 bases in the middle. CDR3 DNA sequence: TGTGCCAGCAAACGGGGCCAAGAGACCCAGTACTTC. Amino acids: CASKRGQETQYF.